Given below is one T cell receptor beta chain in context. Its antigen remains unidentified. The data derive from a study of CD8+ T cells in alopecia areata. Looking at the study overall: Those patients who were treated received oral tofacitinib, which was given at 5 to 10 mg twice daily for moderate-to-severe alopecia areata. Dosing spanned 6 to 18 months on tofacitinib, then 6 months off drug. The study, taken as a whole, reports: In scalp samples, resident alphabeta T cells of normal skin are also sequenced.

Alopecia areata patients gave lesional scalp punch biopsies and peripheral blood samples. Extraction and reverse transcription of RNA yielded cDNA as the sequencing template. Measured with immunoSEQ multiplex PCR; TCRdb has only the in-frame clones, and not every one. The sample has roughly 140,000 clones, 50% to 65% seen once. CDR1 and CDR2 (germline): SGHDN, FVKESK. The CDR3 covers 13 residues. V gave up 1 base and J gave up 5 bases, with 9 bases separating them. The receptor was isolated from a human donor with alopecia areata. Here the sequenced sample was CD8+ T cells sorted from blood, taken at week 0. The rearrangement uses TRBV14 and TRBJ2-7; maybe TRBD2 (5 bases). The CDR3 region is CASSQGVRDEQYF. The CDR3 DNA follows: TGTGCCAGCAGCCAAGGGGTGCGGGACGAGCAGTACTTC.